A selection of T cell receptor beta chains follows, all from one sample in a study of long-term antiretroviral therapy in people with HIV. The data were produced by immunoSEQ multiplex PCR, yet TCRdb's version contains in-frame clones alone and is incomplete. The table lists some 21,000 clones, 88% of them singletons, with around 3.2% in the top ten. Specimen: unsorted PBMCs, collected 2.3 years after starting antiretroviral therapy. These receptors were collected from a man aged 55 to 70 with HIV. CDR3s leave out the opening cysteine and the closing phenylalanine or tryptophan.

TRBJ2-3,TRBV5-1,ASEPTGSTDTQY
TRBJ2-5,TRBV7-7,ASSLGRSGGLGETQY
TRBJ2-2,TRBV27,ASSDGTTLLNTGELF
TRBJ1-3,TRBV5-1,ASSLGRNAGNTIY
TRBJ2-1,TRBV5-1,ASSAELIAGYNEQF
TRBJ1-1,TRBV7-2,ASSQTNTEAF
TRBJ2-2,TRBV12-5,ASGYTSGRNTGELF
TRBJ2-2,TRBV29-1,SVGHTSTGELF
TRBJ1-5,TRBV7-6,ASSLVGSSQPQH
TRBJ2-3,TRBV10-1,ASSARRGGSPDTQY
TRBJ2-5,TRBV5-8,ASSPGTGGAETQY
TRBJ2-4,TRBV28,ASSRPGLKNIQY
TRBJ1-1,TRBV7-8,ASSLGGGVGTEAF
TRBJ2-1,TRBV25-1,ASSEYKIGVGEQF
TRBJ2-7,TRBV30,AWSVDRVYEQY
TRBJ2-1,TRBV7-2,ASSLVGGGVRSYNEQF
TRBJ2-3,TRBV11-3,ASSLWTGGTDTQY
TRBJ2-5,TRBV9,ASSVDGGGAGTQY
TRBJ2-3,TRBV28,ASSFPQRGRHTQY
TRBJ1-5,TRBV29-1,SVSGDRPNQPQH
TRBJ1-2,TRBV5-4,ASSLEAILEGYT
TRBJ1-4,TRBV19,ATRDGGTNEKLF
TRBJ2-7,TRBV14,ASSQESFWTGLDEQY
TRBJ2-1,TRBV7-3,ASSLGGPSYNEQF
TRBJ1-1,TRBV4-2,ASSQLGLGGSNTEAF
TRBJ1-6,TRBV11-2,ASSPPGPAPLH
TRBJ2-1,TRBV9,ASSVGGENEQF
TRBJ2-7,TRBV9,ASSVAGTPTYEQY
TRBJ2-7,TRBV7-2,ASSSRDNYEQY
TRBJ2-7,TRBV9,ASSAIITGTRGEQY